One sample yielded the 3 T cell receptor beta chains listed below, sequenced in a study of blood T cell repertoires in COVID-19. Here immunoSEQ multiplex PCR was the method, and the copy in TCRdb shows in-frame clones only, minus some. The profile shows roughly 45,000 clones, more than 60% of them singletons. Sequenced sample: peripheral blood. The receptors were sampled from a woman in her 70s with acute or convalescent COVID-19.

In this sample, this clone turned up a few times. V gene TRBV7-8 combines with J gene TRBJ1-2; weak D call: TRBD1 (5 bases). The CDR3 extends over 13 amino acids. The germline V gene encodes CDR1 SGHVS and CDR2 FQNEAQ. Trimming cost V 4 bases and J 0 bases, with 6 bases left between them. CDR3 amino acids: CASSSRANYGYTF. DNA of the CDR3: TGTGCCAGCAGCTCCAGGGCTAACTATGGCTACACCTTC. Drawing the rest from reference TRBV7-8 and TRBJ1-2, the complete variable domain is GAGVSQSPRYKVAKRGQDVALRCDPISGHVSLFWYQQALGQGPEFLTYFQNEAQLDKSGLPSDRFFAERPEGSVSTLKIQRTQQEDSAVYLCASSSRANYGYTFGSGTRLTVV.

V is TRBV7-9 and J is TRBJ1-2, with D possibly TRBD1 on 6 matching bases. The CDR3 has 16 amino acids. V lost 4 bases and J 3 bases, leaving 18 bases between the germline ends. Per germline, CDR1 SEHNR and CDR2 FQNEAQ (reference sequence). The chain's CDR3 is CASSSQMGAADYGYTF. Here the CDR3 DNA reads TGTGCCAGCAGCTCCCAAATGGGGGCGGCTGACTATGGCTACACCTTC.

CDR3 amino acids: CASSPPGVPYEQYF. Here the CDR3 DNA reads TGTGCCAGCAGCCCCCCCGGGGTCCCTTACGAGCAGTACTTC. The V call is TRBV16, the J call TRBJ2-7, with D possibly TRBD2 on 5 matching bases. This CDR3 region has 14 residues. Looked up from germline, CDR1 is KGHSY and CDR2 is FQNENV. Deletions cut 4 bases from V and 4 bases from J, with 14 bases between.